What follows are 3 T cell receptor beta chains derived from one specimen sequenced in a study of blood T cell repertoires in COVID-19. Sequencing used immunoSEQ multiplex PCR; TCRdb keeps in-frame clones, though not all of them. The repertoire includes 150,000 to 190,000 clones, 75% to 90% of them detected once, and about 2.4% sits in the top ten. Sample: peripheral blood. Receptor source: a woman aged 70 to 79 with acute or convalescent COVID-19.

The chain is built from TRBV3-1 (or the pseudogene TRBV3-2) and TRBJ1-2; D may be TRBD1 (5 bases). Germline V gene data show CDR1 as LGHDT and CDR2 as YNNKEL (reference sequence). The CDR3 extends over 15 amino acids. The V end was cut by 1 base, the J end by 3 bases, with 12 bases between. CDR3 sequence: CASSQGGRGDYGYTF. The CDR3 DNA reads TGTGCCAGCAGCCAAGGTGGGCGGGGGGACTATGGCTACACCTTC.

The chain recombines TRBV28 with TRBJ1-2; TRBD1 aligns across 8 bases. CDR1 and CDR2 (germline): MDHEN, SYDVKM. The CDR3 is 15 amino acids. The J segment lost 1 base and the V segment lost 7 bases, leaving 8 bases of the junction unmatched. DNA for the CDR3: TGTGCCAGCACCGTTTCGGACAGGGATAACTATGGCTACACCTTC. This codes for CASTVSDRDNYGYTF.

This chain uses TRBV20-1 with TRBJ2-1, with a possible D match to TRBD2 (6 bases). Per the germline V gene, CDR1 is DFQATT and CDR2 is SNEGSKA (reference sequence). CDR3 length: 18 residues. V lost 3 bases to trimming and J lost 12 bases, with 33 bases between them. The CDR3 is CSASRTPSGTLPTMGQFF. CDR3 sequence (DNA): TGCAGTGCTAGTCGCACCCCGTCCGGGACTCTCCCTACAATGGGGCAGTTCTTC.